A single sample gave rise to the 29 T cell receptor beta chains below, sequenced in a study of blood T cells in healthy people across ages. Through a sample-barcoded 5' primer and a J-beta primer mix, a second PCR was run for roughly 6 to 11 cycles. From the 5' RACE reads, TCRdb called clonotypes with MiXCR, one entry per CDR3 protein. The sample shows about 640,000 distinct CDR3 sequences, about 54% of them seen only once. Source material: blood. Receptors originate from a man aged 55-75 years in good health.

V usage is TRBV3-1 and J usage is TRBJ2-1; D possibly corresponds to TRBD2 (5 bases). Germline lookup yields CDR1 LGHDT and CDR2 YNNKEL (reference sequence). The CDR3 is 13 residues long. V was pared by 1 base and J by 6 bases, with 7 bases between. CDR3 in DNA: TGTGCCAGCAGCCAAGCCCGGGGCAATGAGCAGTTCTTC. It codes for CASSQARGNEQFF.

The V call is TRBV20-1, the J call TRBJ2-3; D not certain. V lost 6 bases, J lost 7 bases, and 17 bases lay in between. The CDR3 extends over 13 amino acids. CDR1 and CDR2 from the germline V gene are DFQATT and SNEGSKA (reference sequence). CDR3: CSAPPSYSNTQYF. The CDR3 coding sequence is TGCAGTGCCCCCCCCTCTTATTCGAATACGCAGTATTTT.

This clonotype was counted between two and nine times. The chain couples TRBV4-1 to TRBJ2-1; 12 bases agree with TRBD2. The CDR3 is 18 amino acids. Germline V gene sequence: CDR1 MGHRA, CDR2 YSYEKL. Trimming at V came to 0 bases and at J to 0 bases, leaving 3 bases not matched to a gene. CDR3 coding DNA: TGCGCCAGCAGCCAAGATCGGACTAGCGGGGTCTCCTACAATGAGCAGTTCTTC. Translation: CASSQDRTSGVSYNEQFF.

This clonotype occurred a few times. The chain links TRBV20-1 to TRBJ2-6; 7 bases match TRBD1. The CDR3 length is 13 residues. After removal of 5 bases from V and 8 bases from J, the junction contained 6 bases not matched to a gene. Germline values: CDR1 DFQATT, CDR2 SNEGSKA (reference sequence). CDR3 nucleotides: TGCAGTGCTCCCAGACAGGGAACCAACGTCCTGACTTTC. It is translated as CSAPRQGTNVLTF.

A single count supports this clonotype. This sequence joins TRBV29-1 and TRBJ2-6; no firm D call. The CDR3 spans 16 residues. Germline CDR1 SQVTM, CDR2 ANQGSEA. Trimming pared 3 bases from V and 0 bases from J, leaving 12 bases between. Here the CDR3 reads CSVERPTLSGANVLTF. CDR3 DNA: TGCAGCGTTGAGAGGCCGACCCTCTCTGGGGCCAACGTCCTGACTTTC.

This clonotype was found a few times. CDR3 loop: CASSPRPGNYEQYF. As DNA, the CDR3 is TGCGCCAGCAGCCCCCGGCCGGGGAACTACGAGCAGTACTTC. J is TRBJ2-7 and V is TRBV5-1; the D gene is possibly TRBD2 (5 bases). This CDR3 has 14 amino acids. The V gene lost 4 bases and the J gene lost 3 bases, with 14 bases spanning the gap. The V gene's germline CDR1 is SGHRS and CDR2 YFSETQ.

The chain uses TRBV6-1 and TRBJ1-2; D gene uncertain. Between the trimmed V and J ends, which lost 3 bases and 4 bases, there was a span of 18 bases. Germline V gene lookup returns CDR1 MNHNS and CDR2 SASEGT. The CDR3 runs to 16 residues. CDR3 sequence reads: CASSDPAVKGGYGYTF. CDR3 coding DNA: TGTGCCAGCAGTGACCCGGCTGTTAAAGGTGGCTATGGCTACACCTTC.

The chain recombines TRBV28 with TRBJ2-3, with 9 bases identical to TRBD2. The CDR3 runs to 11 residues. CDR1 is MDHEN and CDR2 is SYDVKM in the germline V gene. The CDR3: CVAGGTDTQYF. In DNA, the CDR3 is TGTGTAGCGGGGGGCACAGATACGCAGTATTTT.

The V gene is TRBV7-4, the J gene TRBJ1-6, with 10 bases matching TRBD1. There are 15 residues in the CDR3. The V gene end was trimmed by 5 bases and the J gene end by 10 bases; junction bases not matched to a gene: 8. Germline values: CDR1 SGHVT, CDR2 SQSDAQ. The CDR3 nucleotides are TGTGCCAGCAGCCCCCAGGACAGGGGGAACTCACCCCTCCACTTT. This gives the protein CASSPQDRGNSPLHF.

This clonotype was detected a few times. The chain links TRBV10-3 to TRBJ2-7, with D possibly matching TRBD1 (6 bases). The V end was cut by 5 bases, the J end by 2 bases, with 13 bases between. Germline V lookup: CDR1 ENHRY, CDR2 SYGVKD. The CDR3 is made up of 14 amino acids. CDR3 loop: CAISPGRDTYEQYF. CDR3 in DNA: TGTGCCATCAGTCCCGGACGGGACACCTACGAGCAGTACTTC.

This clonotype came up a few times. The rearrangement joins TRBV5-3 to TRBJ2-1; 7 nucleotides agree with TRBD2. TRBV5-3 is treated as an ORF (open reading frame) with a function not yet certain. V shed 4 bases and J 6 bases; nucleotides not matched to a gene: 7. The CDR3 spans 14 residues. The chain's CDR3 is CARSPGTTGNEQFF. The CDR3 DNA follows: TGTGCCAGAAGCCCCGGGACTACGGGCAATGAGCAGTTCTTC.

This clonotype was seen a handful of times. The chain couples TRBV12-5 to TRBJ2-5; weak D call: TRBD2 (5 bases). V was shortened by 5 bases and J by 5 bases, with 12 bases between the two germline ends. The CDR3 spans 13 residues. Looked up from germline, CDR1 is LGHNT and CDR2 is FRNRAP. CDR3 DNA sequence: TGTGCTAGTGGTGTTGAGGGTTGGGAGACCCAGTACTTC. The encoded protein is CASGVEGWETQYF.

This clonotype was observed a handful of times. The rearrangement uses TRBV7-2 and TRBJ2-6; TRBD1 aligns across 9 bases. The germline V gene has CDR1 SGHTA and CDR2 FQGNSA. The CDR3 consists of 16 residues. V lost 6 bases, J lost 2 bases, and 5 bases stayed unmatched. CDR3: CASRQGAIAGANVLTF. Here the CDR3 DNA reads TGTGCCAGCAGACAGGGGGCGATTGCTGGGGCCAACGTCCTGACTTTC.

The rearrangement uses TRBV3-1 and TRBJ2-3, with 7 bases that match TRBD2. The V gene's germline CDR1 is LGHDT and CDR2 YNNKEL (reference sequence). The V gene end was trimmed by 4 bases and the J gene end by 12 bases; junction bases not matched to a gene: 13. The length of the CDR3 is 14 residues. CDR3 DNA: TGTGCCAGCAGCCGGGGAAGCGGGACGCCCGACCAGTATTTT. This translates into CASSRGSGTPDQYF.

The chain is built from TRBV9 and TRBJ2-3; TRBD2 agrees at 13 bases. The V and J ends lost 4 bases and 7 bases, in that order; junction bases with no gene match: 9. This CDR3 has 16 residues. Germline lookup yields CDR1 SGDLS and CDR2 YYNGEE. CDR3: CASSSRLAGGGNTQYF. CDR3 DNA: TGTGCCAGCAGCTCCAGACTAGCGGGGGGCGGAAATACGCAGTATTTT.

This clonotype was observed once. Since no conserved phenylalanine or tryptophan closes the CDR3, a read error is the likely cause. The rearrangement uses TRBV5-6 and TRBJ2-1; 9 bases match TRBD1. V was pared by 4 bases and J by 12 bases, with 11 bases of the junction left unmatched. Germline V lookup: CDR1 SGHDT, CDR2 YYEEEE. CDR3 length: 14 amino acids. This chain's CDR3 is CASSPDRGSGVQFS. CDR3 DNA: TGTGCCAGCAGCCCGGACAGGGGTTCGGGTGTGCAGTTCTCC.

This clonotype was detected many times. This chain connects TRBV25-1 to TRBJ2-5; the match to TRBD2 covers 13 bases. This CDR3 region has 15 residues. J gave up 5 bases and V 4 bases, and 4 bases lay outside the gene matches. CDR1 is MGHDK and CDR2 is SYGVNS in the germline V gene. CDR3 protein: CASSGGLAGLETQYF. The CDR3 coding sequence is TGTGCCAGCAGTGGGGGACTAGCGGGGCTGGAGACCCAGTACTTC.

The CDR3 loop reads CASSEALAGRWNEQFF. Written as DNA, the CDR3 is TGTGCCAGCAGTGAAGCCCTAGCGGGGAGGTGGAATGAGCAGTTCTTC. The chain links TRBV6-1 to TRBJ2-1; 9 nucleotides align to TRBD2. Per germline, CDR1 MNHNS and CDR2 SASEGT. J was trimmed by 7 bases and V by 0 bases; bases with no gene match: 7. The CDR3 consists of 16 residues.

This clonotype was picked up a small number of times. This rearrangement joins TRBV9 to TRBJ2-7; 8 nucleotides agree with TRBD1. The CDR3 has 16 residues. The germline V gene has CDR1 SGDLS and CDR2 YYNGEE. V was clipped by 4 bases and J by 0 bases; unmatched bases: 9. CDR3 DNA sequence: TGTGCCAGCAGCCCCACCGCGACAGGGGACTCCTACGAGCAGTACTTC. Translated: CASSPTATGDSYEQYF.

V gene TRBV25-1 combines with J gene TRBJ2-3; TRBD1 might be the D (5 bases). CDR1 and CDR2 (germline): MGHDK, SYGVNS. Trimming stripped 5 bases from V and 3 bases from J, with 9 bases between. The CDR3 is made up of 13 amino acids. CDR3 in amino acids: CASSKRQTDTQYF. DNA of the CDR3: TGTGCCAGCAGTAAGCGACAGACAGATACGCAGTATTTT.

This clonotype was picked up a small number of times. The chain joins TRBV9 to TRBJ1-2, with 10 bases lining up with TRBD1. The CDR3 covers 12 residues. Germline trimming cut 2 bases from V and 8 bases from J; bases unmatched to any gene: 0. Germline CDR1 reads SGDLS; CDR2 reads YYNGEE. The CDR3 nucleotides read TGTGCCAGCAGCGTGGGACAGGGGGGCTACACCTTC. Translation gives CASSVGQGGYTF.

As to this clonotype: Germline is not matched at one junction end, which may reflect a read error. This sequence joins TRBV27 and TRBJ2-6, with D perhaps matching TRBD1 or TRBD2 (5 bases each). This CDR3 has 15 amino acids. Germline CDR1 reads MNHEY; CDR2 reads SMNVEV (reference sequence). CDR3 nucleotide sequence: TGTGCCAGCAGTTTATACGGGGTTGGGGCCAGCGTCCTGACTTTC. It specifies CASSLYGVGASVLTF.

This chain joins TRBV3-1 and TRBJ2-7; no definite D call. Germline V gives CDR1 LGHDT, CDR2 YNNKEL (reference sequence). The germline V and J ends were trimmed by 0 bases and 10 bases, with 10 bases remaining between them. The CDR3 has 12 amino acids. The CDR3 region is CASSQERNLQYF. CDR3 DNA: TGTGCCAGCAGCCAAGAACGCAATCTTCAGTACTTC.

This chain links TRBV20-1 with TRBJ1-4; possible D gene TRBD1, 5 bases. V lost 7 bases and J lost 0, with 9 bases in between. Germline V gene data show CDR1 as DFQATT and CDR2 as SNEGSKA (reference sequence). This CDR3 spans 13 amino acids. The CDR3 reads CSVRGATNEKLFF. The CDR3, as DNA: TGCAGTGTCCGAGGGGCAACTAATGAAAAACTGTTTTTT.

The gene calls are TRBV29-1 and TRBJ2-3, with D perhaps TRBD1 (5 bases). The length of the CDR3 is 14 residues. V was clipped by 6 bases and J by 0 bases, with 13 bases between them. Looked up from germline, CDR1 is SQVTM and CDR2 is ANQGSEA. The CDR3 bases are TGCAGCGTGGCAAGACAGTCTAGCACAGATACGCAGTATTTT. As protein: CSVARQSSTDTQYF.

This clonotype came up a few times. The J gene is TRBJ2-5, the V gene TRBV10-3; D is perhaps TRBD2 (5 bases). V was clipped by 0 bases and J by 2 bases, with 10 bases between them. Germline V gene data show CDR1 as ENHRY and CDR2 as SYGVKD. This CDR3 is built from 15 residues. CDR3 sequence reads: CAISESTIRQETQYF. CDR3 coding DNA: TGTGCCATCAGTGAGTCGACTATCCGGCAAGAGACCCAGTACTTC.

J is TRBJ2-4 and V is TRBV6-1; TRBD1 aligns across 8 bases. Judging by the DNA end, TRBJ2-7 fits better; the J call may be wrong. Germline values: CDR1 MNHNS, CDR2 SASEGT. The CDR3 covers 14 residues. The CDR3 nucleotides are TGTGCCAGCAGTGAGGAGACAGGGGCAAACGAGCAGTACTTC. This sequence encodes CASSEETGANEQYF.

This clonotype was counted at least ten times. V gene TRBV20-1 combines with J gene TRBJ1-6; D might be TRBD1 (6 bases). V shed 0 bases and J shed 5 bases, with 14 bases lying between them. Per the germline V gene, CDR1 is DFQATT and CDR2 is SNEGSKA (reference sequence). This CDR3 has 16 residues. CDR3 amino acids: CSARDRAGADNSPLHF. CDR3 sequence (DNA): TGCAGTGCTAGAGACCGGGCAGGGGCTGATAATTCACCCCTCCACTTT.

The chain is built from TRBV9 and TRBJ2-3, with TRBD1 as a possible D gene (6 bases). Looked up from germline, CDR1 is SGDLS and CDR2 is YYNGEE. Trimming pared 4 bases from V and 2 bases from J, leaving 11 bases between. The CDR3 runs 14 residues. The chain's CDR3 is CASSPRQATDTQYF. The CDR3 DNA sequence: TGTGCCAGCAGCCCCAGACAGGCCACAGATACGCAGTATTTT.